A single sample gave rise to the 20 T cell receptor beta chains below, sequenced in a study of blood T cell repertoires in COVID-19. Clones were sequenced by immunoSEQ multiplex PCR, and TCRdb holds only the in-frame ones, with some missing. The sample holds fewer than 60,000 clones, over 70% seen once. The sequencing sample was made of peripheral blood. These receptors were collected from a young man with COVID-19, enrolled during active disease.

This rearrangement joins TRBV27 to TRBJ2-1, with 9 bases aligning to TRBD2. The CDR3 has 18 amino acids. V lost 3 bases and J lost 4; bases outside the gene matches: 13. CDR1 and CDR2 from the germline V gene are MNHEY and SMNVEV (reference sequence). The CDR3 spells CASSFPSGAGGSYNEQFF. CDR3 nucleotide sequence: TGTGCCAGCAGTTTCCCTTCTGGCGCGGGAGGGTCATACAATGAGCAGTTCTTC.

The table lists this clone with a count of one. V and J are TRBV21-1 and TRBJ2-1; the D segment call TRBD2 is taken from the table without a DNA check. TRBV21-1 is listed as a pseudogene. The CDR3 contains 11 residues. DNA for the CDR3: TGTGCCAGCAGCATTATTTGTGAGCAGTTCTTC. Protein: CASSIICEQFF.

The V call is TRBV28, the J call TRBJ1-3; D remains unclear. The CDR3 totals 16 residues. V gave up 6 bases and J gave up 4 bases, with 19 bases separating them. Per germline, CDR1 MDHEN and CDR2 SYDVKM. CDR3 nucleotides: TGTGCCAGCAGCCGAGGACTCCGAACGGGGGGAAACACCATATATTTT. Its protein is CASSRGLRTGGNTIYF.

The chain is built from TRBV19 and TRBJ2-3, with no clear D. The germline gives CDR1 LNHDA, CDR2 SQIVND (reference sequence). Trimming took 3 bases from V and 0 from J, leaving 7 bases between them. The CDR3 runs to 14 residues. CDR3 sequence: CASSISGSTDTQYF. CDR3 nucleotides: TGTGCCAGTAGTATCTCCGGGAGCACAGATACGCAGTATTTT.

This rearrangement joins TRBV10-3 to TRBJ2-2; 9 nucleotides match TRBD2. This CDR3 spans 16 amino acids. The trim removed 4 bases at V and 1 base at J, leaving 4 bases unmatched. Germline loops: CDR1 ENHRY, CDR2 SYGVKD. The CDR3 DNA reads TGTGCCATCAGTGCCAATAGCGGGGGGAACACCGGGGAGCTGTTTTTT. Translating gives CAISANSGGNTGELFF.

Judged by abundance, this clone is medium-sized (0.01 to 0.1%). Other nucleotide sequences from this sample produce the same CDR3. The chain joins TRBV20-1 to TRBJ2-7; D not certain. From germline, CDR1 is DFQATT and CDR2 SNEGSKA (reference sequence). This CDR3 has 11 residues. V was shortened by 3 bases and J by 3 bases, with 6 bases between the two germline ends. The CDR3 here is CSARGSYEQYF. The CDR3 region has the DNA TGCAGTGCTAGGGGCAGCTACGAGCAGTACTTC.

Here the CDR3 DNA reads TGTGCCAGTAGTATGGGGGACAGGACCTATGGCTACACCTTC. As protein: CASSMGDRTYGYTF. The chain couples TRBV19 to TRBJ1-2; 8 bases match TRBD1. Germline V gives CDR1 LNHDA, CDR2 SQIVND (reference sequence). Losses at the gene ends were 3 bases for V and 4 bases for J; bases not matched to a gene: 4. This CDR3 has 14 amino acids. Complete variable domain (other parts from reference TRBV19 and TRBJ1-2): DGGITQSPKYLFRKEGQNVTLSCEQNLNHDAMYWYRQDPGQGLRLIYYSQIVNDFQKGDIAEGYSVSREKKESFPLTVTSAQKNPTAFYLCASSMGDRTYGYTFGSGTRLTVV.

V and J are TRBV5-8 and TRBJ1-4; 7 bases fit TRBD1. This CDR3 is built from 14 residues. Germline V gene lookup returns CDR1 SGHTS and CDR2 YDEGEE. After removal of 4 bases from V and 8 bases from J, the junction contained 8 bases not matched to a gene. CDR3 DNA: TGTGCCAGCAGCAATAGACAGGGTGACGAAAAACTGTTTTTT. Protein: CASSNRQGDEKLFF.

V usage is TRBV6-5 and J usage is TRBJ2-3; D is perhaps TRBD2 (6 bases). Per the germline V gene, CDR1 is MNHEY and CDR2 is SVGAGI. Trimming removed 4 bases at V and 6 bases at J, with 14 bases between. This CDR3 has 14 amino acids. CDR3 DNA sequence: TGTGCCAGCAGTTTCGGCGGAAGCGGGGATACGCAGTATTTT. Translating gives CASSFGGSGDTQYF.

The chain employs TRBV3-1 (or the pseudogene TRBV3-2) and TRBJ2-1; TRBD2 matches 8 bases. The CDR3 is 15 residues long. The V and J ends lost 1 base and 7 bases, in that order; junction bases with no gene match: 6. Germline assignment: CDR1 LGHDT and CDR2 YNNKEL (reference sequence). The CDR3 bases are TGTGCCAGCAGCCAAGTAGGGACTAGTCATAATGAGCAGTTCTTC. Translated, it gives CASSQVGTSHNEQFF.

The V and J genes are TRBV6-5 and TRBJ1-1; D is uncertain. This CDR3 contains 13 residues. Germline loops: CDR1 MNHEY, CDR2 SVGAGI. V was trimmed by 7 bases and J by 1 base, leaving 10 bases between them. The CDR3: CASTLNTNTEAFF. The CDR3 nucleotides read TGTGCCAGCACTCTCAACACGAACACTGAAGCTTTCTTT.

This sequence joins TRBV6-5 and TRBJ1-2; 7 bases are shared with TRBD1. The CDR3 loop spans 13 amino acids. V gave up 4 bases and J gave up 7 bases; unmatched junction bases: 6. The germline V gene encodes CDR1 MNHEY and CDR2 SVGAGI. As DNA, the CDR3 is TGTGCCAGCAGTTCGACAGGGCGTCGTGGCTACACCTTC. This sequence encodes CASSSTGRRGYTF.

This chain connects TRBV21-1 to TRBJ1-2. TRBV21-1 corresponds to a pseudogene. This CDR3 comprises 12 residues. CDR3 loop: CASSKVENGYTF. The CDR3, as DNA: TGTGCCAGCAGCAAAGTTGAGAATGGCTACACCTTC.

V gene TRBV6-1 combines with J gene TRBJ1-5; 8 bases fit TRBD1. The CDR3 is 16 amino acids. CDR1 is MNHNS and CDR2 is SASEGT in the germline V gene. The V gene end was trimmed by 6 bases and the J gene end by 2 bases; junction bases not matched to a gene: 9. DNA of the CDR3: TGTGCCAGCAGGGAACAGGGGGTACTTCGCAATCAGCCCCAGCATTTT. Its translation: CASREQGVLRNQPQHF.

V is TRBV6-4 and J is TRBJ2-1, with TRBD1 matching over 10 bases. The CDR3 covers 17 residues. Trimming at V came to 2 bases and at J to 7 bases, leaving 11 bases not matched to a gene. In germline, CDR1 is MRHNA, CDR2 SNTAGT. The CDR3 sequence is CASSDDFEGQGVNEQFF. In DNA form, the CDR3 reads TGTGCCAGCAGTGACGATTTTGAAGGACAGGGGGTTAATGAGCAGTTCTTC.

The rearrangement joins TRBV5-6 to TRBJ1-2; D gene uncertain. Germline V gene lookup returns CDR1 SGHDT and CDR2 YYEEEE. This CDR3 is built from 16 residues. V was shortened by 0 bases and J by 0 bases, with 12 bases between the two germline ends. CDR3 residues: CASSLAKTETNYGYTF. CDR3 coding DNA: TGTGCCAGCAGCTTGGCCAAAACAGAGACTAACTATGGCTACACCTTC.

This clone has only a few counts. V is TRBV11-2 and J is TRBJ2-7; D is possibly TRBD2 (6 bases). Trimming took 1 base from V and 4 from J, leaving 11 bases between them. Looked up from germline, CDR1 is SGHAT and CDR2 is FQNNGV. The CDR3 consists of 14 residues. The CDR3 spells CASSLAGEIYEQYF. The CDR3 region has the DNA TGTGCCAGCAGCTTAGCGGGAGAGATATACGAGCAGTACTTC.

V usage is TRBV6-5 and J usage is TRBJ1-6; possible D gene TRBD1, 6 bases. Germline V CDR1 and CDR2: MNHEY, SVGAGI. Trimming shortened V by 8 bases and J by 10 bases, and 15 bases separated the two germline ends. This CDR3 has 13 residues. Here the CDR3 DNA reads TGTGCCAGCCGCCGAACAGGGAGCTCACCCCTCCACTTT. This codes for CASRRTGSSPLHF.

The chain carries TRBV6-5 and TRBJ2-1, with D possibly TRBD1 on 6 matching bases. V was pared by 0 bases and J by 5 bases, with 8 bases between. CDR3 length: 14 amino acids. Germline V gene lookup returns CDR1 MNHEY and CDR2 SVGAGI. Here the CDR3 reads CASSYSGQHNEQFF. As DNA, the CDR3 is TGTGCCAGCAGTTACTCCGGACAGCACAATGAGCAGTTCTTC.

The rearrangement uses TRBV6-4 and TRBJ1-2; no clear D gene. Germline V lookup: CDR1 MRHNA, CDR2 SNTAGT. The CDR3 is 14 amino acids. Trimming pared 5 bases from V and 4 bases from J, leaving 14 bases between. This CDR3 reads CASSPSELSYGYTF. The CDR3 bases are TGTGCCAGCAGTCCGAGCGAATTAAGCTATGGCTACACCTTC.